This T cell receptor beta chain was sequenced for a study of blood T cells in healthy people across ages. Findings of the study overall: Roughly linear declines in TCR beta diversity per million T cells occurred with age.

Regarding this clonotype: Its specificity is not known.

About 10 milliliters of peripheral blood were drawn from each donor into EDTA-treated tubes. For the second PCR, which ran for 7 to 11 cycles, a sample-barcoded 5' primer and a J-beta primer mix were used. Tags on each cDNA molecule came from a template-switch adaptor with 12 random nucleotides. TCRdb itself ran the 5' RACE reads through MiXCR, one entry per CDR3 protein. The repertoire holds 1.5 million to 2 million distinct CDR3 sequences, with around 50% as singletons. The source material was blood. The TCR originated in a woman aged 40 to 50 in good health.

This CDR3 is CASSVGSREQFF. The CDR3 nucleotides read TGTGCCAGCAGCGTAGGCTCGCGTGAGCAGTTCTTC. The chain employs TRBV9 and TRBJ2-1; D is undetermined. The CDR3 sequence is 12 residues long. Germline loops: CDR1 SGDLS, CDR2 YYNGEE. V was shortened by 0 bases and J by 9 bases, with 7 bases between the two germline ends.